Each of the 16 T cell receptor beta chains below was sequenced from the same sample in a study of T cells in Graves' hyperthyroidism and ophthalmopathy. What was amplified from RNA transcripts were TCR beta CDR3 regions. HTBI primers were employed in a first-round RT-PCR of the TCR CDR3. Each CDR3 protein is one row after TCRdb ran MiXCR on the multiplex PCR reads. The table has a few hundred thousand distinct CDR3 sequences, roughly 50% seen once; the top ten hold approximately 8.4%. The sequenced material came from peripheral blood or thyroid tissue (not recorded which). These receptors came from a woman younger than 30 with Graves' hyperthyroidism.

At least ten counts were recorded for this clonotype. The chain carries TRBV19 and TRBJ1-1, with unresolved D. CDR1 and CDR2 (germline): LNHDA, SQIVND (reference sequence). The CDR3 runs 14 residues. Trimming pared 7 bases from V and 0 bases from J, leaving 12 bases between. The CDR3 DNA sequence: TGTGCCAGTACCGTCGGTAGGGTGAACACTGAAGCTTTCTTT. It translates to CASTVGRVNTEAFF.

The gene calls are TRBV2 and TRBJ2-5; 15 bases are a match to TRBD2. Germline values: CDR1 SNHLY, CDR2 FYNNEI. The CDR3 is made up of 15 amino acids. With V trimmed by 7 bases and J by 5 bases, 5 bases remained unmatched. The CDR3 DNA follows: TGTGCCAGCACCTGGACTAGCGGGAGGGCGGAGACCCAGTACTTC. As protein: CASTWTSGRAETQYF.

The chain couples TRBV29-1 to TRBJ1-1, with 7 bases aligning to TRBD1. CDR1 is SQVTM, CDR2 ANQGSEA, per germline. Germline trimming cut 5 bases from V and 6 bases from J; bases unmatched to any gene: 3. The CDR3 length is 11 residues. The CDR3 DNA reads TGCAGCGTTCGGACAGGTTCTGAAGCTTTCTTT. This sequence encodes CSVRTGSEAFF.

This clonotype appeared many times. The gene calls are TRBV7-6 and TRBJ1-1; D remains ambiguous. Germline V gene data show CDR1 as SGHVS and CDR2 as FNYEAQ. Between the trimmed V and J ends, which lost 4 bases and 6 bases, there was a span of 9 bases. The CDR3 consists of 12 residues. The CDR3 is CASSSSGSEAFF. CDR3 nucleotide sequence: TGTGCCAGCAGCTCAAGTGGCTCTGAAGCTTTCTTT.

The V and J genes are TRBV29-1 and TRBJ2-7, with 13 bases that match TRBD2. Germline V gene data show CDR1 as SQVTM and CDR2 as ANQGSEA. After removal of 8 bases from V and 6 bases from J, the junction contained 7 bases not matched to a gene. The CDR3 totals 13 residues. The CDR3 DNA reads TGCAGCTATATCGGACTAGCGGGAGCCGAGCAGTACTTC. Amino acid sequence: CSYIGLAGAEQYF.

The chain combines TRBV20-1 with TRBJ2-7, with 8 positions matching TRBD1. Gene TRBJ2-1 matches the end of the DNA better, so the J call may be wrong. The germline CDR1 and CDR2 sequences are DFQATT and SNEGSKA (reference sequence). The CDR3 consists of 14 residues. DNA of the CDR3: TGCAGTGCTACCCCGGGACAGGTGTACAATGAGCAGTTCTTC. This gives the protein CSATPGQVYNEQFF.

This clonotype was seen many times. V is TRBV7-9 and J is TRBJ1-1, with D unclear. Trimming pared 3 bases from V and 1 base from J, leaving 15 bases between. In germline, CDR1 is SEHNR, CDR2 FQNEAQ (reference sequence). The CDR3 contains 16 residues. The CDR3 region is CASSFSRGSGNTEAFF. The DNA of the CDR3 is TGTGCCAGCAGCTTTAGTCGTGGGAGTGGGAACACTGAAGCTTTCTTT.

Many counts were recorded for this clonotype. The gene calls are TRBV19 and TRBJ1-5, with no clear D. The CDR3 is 14 residues long. V lost 3 bases, J lost 3 bases, and 9 bases lay in between. Germline V gene lookup returns CDR1 LNHDA and CDR2 SQIVND (reference sequence). The CDR3 reads CASSIPSLNQPQHF. Here the CDR3 DNA reads TGTGCCAGTAGTATCCCGTCACTCAATCAGCCCCAGCATTTT.

This clonotype came up many times. This rearrangement joins TRBV20-1 to TRBJ1-2, with a tentative D call TRBD1 (6 bases). V lost 3 bases to trimming and J lost 2 bases, with 13 bases between them. Per germline, CDR1 DFQATT and CDR2 SNEGSKA (reference sequence). The CDR3 loop spans 14 amino acids. The CDR3 coding sequence is TGCAGTGCTAGCCCCCGGACAGTCAACTATGGCTACACCTTC. This translates into CSASPRTVNYGYTF.

The CDR3 DNA reads TGTGCCAGCAGCTTAGACCGGGACTCCCAGTTCTTC. This gives the protein CASSLDRDSQFF. V gene TRBV7-9 combines with J gene TRBJ2-5, with D tentatively TRBD2 (6 bases). The end of the DNA is better explained by TRBJ2-1, so the J call may be wrong. Germline CDR1 reads SEHNR; CDR2 reads FQNEAQ (reference sequence). This CDR3 contains 12 residues.

About this clonotype: A read error may explain this, as a much larger clone is one base away. The chain uses TRBV9 and TRBJ1-4, with a weak D call TRBD1 (5 bases). This CDR3 region has 15 residues. Germline values: CDR1 SGDLS, CDR2 YYNGEE. CDR3 in DNA: TGTGCCAGCTCGGAGGAGGGGCGCGGTGGTGAAAAACTGTCTTTT. Encoded protein: CASSEEGRGGEKLSF.

This clonotype came up many times. CDR3 DNA sequence: TGCAGCTTGGGGACAGGACGGGATGATGGCTACACCTTC. It translates to CSLGTGRDDGYTF. V usage is TRBV29-1 and J usage is TRBJ1-2; 8 bases are shared with TRBD1. Unmatched junction bases numbered 11, after V lost 8 bases and J lost 6 bases. The CDR3 is 13 residues long. Germline CDR1 SQVTM, CDR2 ANQGSEA.

This clonotype was counted ten times or more. The CDR3 spells CASSVGARSRNTGELFF. CDR3 nucleotide sequence: TGTGCCAGCAGCGTAGGGGCGCGGTCACGGAACACCGGGGAGCTGTTTTTT. The V and J genes are TRBV9 and TRBJ2-2, with D unresolved. This CDR3 spans 17 amino acids. Germline-derived CDR1 and CDR2 are SGDLS and YYNGEE. V lost 0 bases and J 1 base, leaving 13 bases between the germline ends.

The rearrangement links TRBV25-1 to TRBJ2-3, with D possibly TRBD2 on 6 matching bases. The CDR3 totals 15 residues. The V gene's germline CDR1 is MGHDK and CDR2 SYGVNS. V was trimmed by 2 bases and J by 5 bases, leaving 14 bases between them. The CDR3 sequence is CASSETEPSVDTQYF. CDR3 DNA: TGTGCCAGCAGTGAAACGGAGCCTAGCGTAGATACGCAGTATTTT.

Concerning this clonotype itself: At one of its ends the junction is not consistent with the germline gene, which may arise from a read error. V is TRBV11-2 and J is TRBJ2-7, with D uncertain. The CDR3 is 11 amino acids. The V gene's germline CDR1 is SGHAT and CDR2 FQNNGV. The CDR3 region has the DNA TGTGTCAGCAGCCCCCTTTACGAGCAGTACTTC. This sequence encodes CVSSPLYEQYF.

This chain joins TRBV11-2 and TRBJ2-2, with 14 bases fitting TRBD2. With V trimmed by 6 bases and J by 5 bases, 11 bases remained unmatched. Germline V gene lookup returns CDR1 SGHAT and CDR2 FQNNGV. The CDR3 has 18 amino acids. CDR3 sequence reads: CASRQIMGLAGVTGELFF. CDR3 DNA: TGTGCCAGCAGACAAATAATGGGACTAGCGGGAGTGACCGGGGAGCTGTTTTTT.